Listed here are 22 T cell receptor beta chains from one sample, sequenced in a study of Tregs in tolerant kidney transplant recipients. Profiled with immunoSEQ multiplex PCR; TCRdb holds only in-frame clones, not every one. The sample holds fewer than 65,000 clones, 70% to 90% seen once. Sequences were derived from Tregs from blood, sampled before the transplant. Receptor source: a human donor who received a combined kidney and bone marrow transplant.

The chain recombines TRBV7-2 with TRBJ2-1; D not resolved. Trimming took 1 base from V and 9 from J, leaving 7 bases between them. The germline gives CDR1 SGHTA, CDR2 FQGNSA. This CDR3 is built from 12 residues. CDR3 in DNA: TGTGCCAGCAGCTTAGGTACGGGTGAGCAGTTCTTC. Protein product: CASSLGTGEQFF. Using reference TRBV7-2 and TRBJ2-1 for the parts outside the CDR3, the full variable domain is GAGVSQSPSNKVTEKGKDVELRCDPISGHTALYWYRQSLGQGLEFLIYFQGNSAPDKSGLPSDRFSAERTGGSVSTLTIQRTQQEDSAVYLCASSLGTGEQFFGPGTRLTVL.

The chain joins TRBV21-1 to TRBJ1-2; the tabulated D call, TRBD1, remains unverified against the DNA. TRBV21-1 is assigned pseudogene status. The CDR3 covers 17 residues. CDR3 DNA sequence: TGTGCCAGCAGCAAAATGTGGCCGTCTCAGGGTATCTATGGCTACACCTTC. Translation: CASSKMWPSQGIYGYTF.

The CDR3 sequence is CASSSTGTLYF. CDR3 nucleotide sequence: TGTGCCAGCAGCTCCACCGGGACACTGTACTTC. This chain uses TRBV11-2 with TRBJ2-7; D perhaps matches TRBD1 (6 bases). The CDR3 length is 11 residues. Trimming stripped 4 bases from V and 12 bases from J, with 13 bases between. Germline loops: CDR1 SGHAT, CDR2 FQNNGV. Full variable domain (missing parts from reference TRBV11-2 and TRBJ2-7): EAGVAQSPRYKIIEKRQSVAFWCNPISGHATLYWYQQILGQGPKLLIQFQNNGVVDDSQLPKDRFSAERLKGVDSTLKIQPAKLEDSAVYLCASSSTGTLYFGPGTRLTVT.

This clone was counted between two and nine times. The V call is TRBV27, the J call TRBJ2-1; D is uncertain. Per the germline V gene, CDR1 is MNHEY and CDR2 is SMNVEV (reference sequence). Trimming left V 2 bases short and J 7 bases short, with 9 bases between. This CDR3 is built from 13 residues. CDR3 bases: TGTGCCAGCAGTTTAAGGGCCTTTAATGAGCAGTTCTTC. This sequence encodes CASSLRAFNEQFF.

The V call is TRBV12-5, the J call TRBJ2-7; 13 bases map to TRBD2. The germline V gene has CDR1 LGHNT and CDR2 FRNRAP. V lost 7 bases and J lost 7; bases outside the gene matches: 7. The CDR3 has 14 residues. The CDR3 reads CASARTSGGKEQYF. In nucleotides, the CDR3 is TGTGCTAGTGCTAGGACTAGCGGGGGTAAAGAGCAGTACTTC. Complete variable domain (other parts from reference TRBV12-5 and TRBJ2-7): DARVTQTPRHKVTEMGQEVTMRCQPILGHNTVFWYRQTMMQGLELLAYFRNRAPLDDSGMPKDRFSAEMPDATLATLKIQPSEPRDSAVYFCASARTSGGKEQYFGPGTRLTVT.

V gene TRBV5-4 combines with J gene TRBJ1-5; weak D call: TRBD1 (5 bases). The CDR3 runs 15 residues. Trimming stripped 2 bases from V and 4 bases from J, with 13 bases between. Per the germline V gene, CDR1 is SGHNT and CDR2 is YYREEE (reference sequence). The CDR3 reads CASSFERAGNQPQHF. The CDR3 region has the DNA TGTGCCAGCAGCTTCGAAAGGGCAGGGAATCAGCCCCAGCATTTT.

The J gene is TRBJ2-3, the V gene TRBV5-4; D perhaps matches TRBD2 (6 bases). V dropped 2 bases and J dropped 4 bases, with 8 bases sitting between them. Germline CDR1 is SGHNT and CDR2 is YYREEE (reference sequence). The CDR3 spans 13 residues. The CDR3 is CASSFTGADTQYF. The CDR3 region has the DNA TGTGCCAGCAGCTTTACGGGGGCAGATACGCAGTATTTT.

V is TRBV5-6 and J is TRBJ1-1, with TRBD1 as a possible D gene (6 bases). Per germline, CDR1 SGHDT and CDR2 YYEEEE. The germline V and J ends were trimmed by 4 bases and 1 base, with 14 bases remaining between them. This CDR3 region has 15 residues. Here the CDR3 reads CASSPGGGRNTEAFF. CDR3 nucleotides: TGTGCCAGCAGCCCTGGGGGGGGCCGGAACACTGAAGCTTTCTTT.

The CDR3 reads CASSLRRQGLFGYTF. The CDR3 DNA is TGTGCCAGCAGCTTAAGGCGCCAGGGTCTCTTTGGCTACACCTTC. The rearrangement uses TRBV11-2 and TRBJ1-2; tentatively, D is TRBD1 (5 bases). Deletions cut 2 bases from V and 7 bases from J, with 17 bases between. The V gene's germline CDR1 is SGHAT and CDR2 FQNNGV. CDR3 length: 15 amino acids.

This chain joins TRBV18 and TRBJ2-7, with D perhaps matching TRBD1 or TRBD2 (5 bases each). Per the germline V gene, CDR1 is KGHSH and CDR2 is LQKENI. Trimming left V 4 bases short and J 6 bases short, with 19 bases between. The CDR3 runs to 15 residues. CDR3 DNA: TGTGCCAGCTCACGGTACCCAGGGAGCACAAGCGAGCAGTACTTC. It is translated as CASSRYPGSTSEQYF.

J is TRBJ2-3 and V is TRBV10-2; 7 nucleotides match TRBD2. The CDR3 covers 14 residues. Germline lookup yields CDR1 WSHSY and CDR2 SAAADI. The V and J ends lost 6 bases and 5 bases, in that order; junction bases with no gene match: 8. CDR3 loop: CASRVSGRQDTQYF. The CDR3 bases are TGCGCCAGCAGAGTTAGCGGGCGTCAAGATACGCAGTATTTT.

The V call is TRBV2, the J call TRBJ1-1; D possibly corresponds to TRBD1 (5 bases). CDR1 SNHLY and CDR2 FYNNEI come from the germline V gene. Trimming pared 5 bases from V and 10 bases from J, leaving 20 bases between. This CDR3 is 14 amino acids long. The DNA for the CDR3 is TGTGCCAGCAGTTCCACCGGGGCTGACCCTGTAGCTTTCTTT. It translates to CASSSTGADPVAFF.

The V gene is TRBV27, the J gene TRBJ2-5, with D possibly being TRBD1 or TRBD2 (7 bases each). Germline CDR1 and CDR2: MNHEY and SMNVEV (reference sequence). Between the trimmed V and J ends, which lost 6 bases and 4 bases, there was a span of 15 bases. The CDR3 is made up of 14 amino acids. DNA of the CDR3: TGTGCCAGCAGGGGGAGGGGGCGCGCAGAGACCCAGTACTTC. This gives the protein CASRGRGRAETQYF.

J is TRBJ1-5 and V is TRBV5-1, with 7 bases that match TRBD1. The J segment lost 4 bases and the V segment lost 0 bases, leaving 4 bases of the junction unmatched. The CDR3 has 15 amino acids. Per germline, CDR1 SGHRS and CDR2 YFSETQ. The CDR3: CASSLAPDRNQPQHF. The CDR3 region has the DNA TGCGCCAGCAGCTTGGCCCCGGACAGGAATCAGCCCCAGCATTTT.

The chain uses TRBV25-1 and TRBJ2-1; a possible D gene is TRBD2 (6 bases). V lost 4 bases, J lost 6 bases, and 7 bases lay in between. The CDR3 totals 12 residues. CDR1 is MGHDK, CDR2 SYGVNS, per germline. Written as DNA, the CDR3 is TGTGCCAGCAGTGCGGGGGTCAATGAGCAGTTCTTC. Translating it yields CASSAGVNEQFF.

The V gene is TRBV7-9, the J gene TRBJ2-7; D call uncertain. Germline CDR1 SEHNR, CDR2 FQNEAQ (reference sequence). Trimming removed 6 bases at V and 3 bases at J, with 15 bases between. The CDR3 totals 14 residues. The CDR3 DNA sequence: TGTGCCAGCAGTCCTGGGGTCCTTGTCTACGAGCAGTACTTC. Its protein is CASSPGVLVYEQYF. Full variable domain (rest looked up from reference TRBV7-9 and TRBJ2-7): DTGVSQNPRHKITKRGQNVTFRCDPISEHNRLYWYRQTLGQGPEFLTYFQNEAQLEKSRLLSDRFSAERPKGSFSTLEIQRTEQGDSAMYLCASSPGVLVYEQYFGPGTRLTVT.

This rearrangement joins TRBV27 to TRBJ2-5; the D call may be TRBD1 or TRBD2 (6 bases each). The CDR3 has 14 amino acids. Germline-derived CDR1 and CDR2 are MNHEY and SMNVEV (reference sequence). V lost 5 bases and J lost 11, with 21 bases in between. The CDR3 sequence is CASSGGGYGVEQYF. The CDR3 nucleotides are TGTGCCAGCAGTGGAGGGGGATACGGGGTAGAGCAGTACTTC.

This clone was recorded a few times. The rearrangement joins TRBV27 to TRBJ1-5, with D possibly matching TRBD1 (6 bases). The length of the CDR3 is 19 residues. Looked up from germline, CDR1 is MNHEY and CDR2 is SMNVEV (reference sequence). Trimming stripped 5 bases from V and 2 bases from J, with 25 bases between. The CDR3 coding sequence is TGTGCCAGCAGTCCCACCGGGACAACCACGCGGTATGGCAATCAGCCCCAGCATTTT. Protein: CASSPTGTTTRYGNQPQHF.

The chain joins TRBV18 to TRBJ2-7; a weak D match, TRBD2 (5 bases). CDR1 KGHSH and CDR2 LQKENI come from the germline V gene. The CDR3 has 12 residues. V lost 3 bases and J 7 bases, leaving 10 bases between the germline ends. In DNA form, the CDR3 reads TGTGCCAGCTCACCCCGAGGAGGAGAGCAGTACTTC. This sequence encodes CASSPRGGEQYF.

This chain connects TRBV7-2 to TRBJ1-3, with D unclear. The CDR3 covers 13 residues. V lost 5 bases and J lost 3, with 8 bases in between. The germline V gene encodes CDR1 SGHTA and CDR2 FQGNSA. For the CDR3, the DNA is TGTGCCAGCAGCCCCCGCGGTGGAAACACCATATATTTT. It translates to CASSPRGGNTIYF.

V and J are TRBV28 and TRBJ2-7; D unresolved. V was trimmed by 0 bases and J by 5 bases, leaving 5 bases between them. The CDR3 runs 12 residues. Looked up from germline, CDR1 is MDHEN and CDR2 is SYDVKM. This chain's CDR3 is CASSLWGNEQYF. The CDR3 DNA is TGTGCCAGCAGTTTATGGGGAAACGAGCAGTACTTC. Based on the CDR3 plus reference TRBV28 and TRBJ2-7, the full variable domain is DVKVTQSSRYLVKRTGEKVFLECVQDMDHENMFWYRQDPGLGLRLIYFSYDVKMKEKGDIPEGYSVSREKKERFSLILESASTNQTSMYLCASSLWGNEQYFGPGTRLTVT.

The V call is TRBV10-3, the J call TRBJ2-1; 10 nucleotides align to TRBD1. With V trimmed by 6 bases and J by 9 bases, 11 bases remained unmatched. The CDR3 sequence is 15 residues long. Germline assignment: CDR1 ENHRY and CDR2 SYGVKD. The CDR3 region is CAIRGPGQGSSEQFF. In nucleotides, the CDR3 is TGTGCCATCAGGGGGCCGGGACAGGGGTCGTCTGAGCAGTTCTTC.